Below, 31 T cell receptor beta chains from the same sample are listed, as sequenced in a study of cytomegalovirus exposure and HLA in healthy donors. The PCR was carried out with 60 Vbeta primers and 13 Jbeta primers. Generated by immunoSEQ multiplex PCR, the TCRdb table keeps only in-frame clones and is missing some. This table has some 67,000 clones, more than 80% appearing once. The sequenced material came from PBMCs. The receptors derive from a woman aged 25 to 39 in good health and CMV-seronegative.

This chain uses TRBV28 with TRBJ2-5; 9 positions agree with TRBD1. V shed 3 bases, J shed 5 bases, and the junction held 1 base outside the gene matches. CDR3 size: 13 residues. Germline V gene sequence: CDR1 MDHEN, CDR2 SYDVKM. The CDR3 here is CASSFTGGETQYF. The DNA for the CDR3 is TGTGCCAGCAGTTTTACAGGGGGCGAGACCCAGTACTTC.

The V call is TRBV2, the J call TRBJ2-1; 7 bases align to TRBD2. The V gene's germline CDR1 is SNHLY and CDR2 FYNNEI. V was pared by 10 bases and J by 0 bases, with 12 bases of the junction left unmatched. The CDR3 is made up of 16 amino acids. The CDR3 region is CATTLWRGSSYNEQFF. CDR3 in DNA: TGTGCCACCACCCTTTGGCGGGGGAGCTCCTACAATGAGCAGTTCTTC. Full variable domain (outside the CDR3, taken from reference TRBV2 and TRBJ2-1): EPEVTQTPSHQVTQMGQEVILRCVPISNHLYFYWYRQILGQKVEFLVSFYNNEISEKSEIFDDQFSVERPDGSNFTLKIRSTKLEDSAMYFCATTLWRGSSYNEQFFGPGTRLTVL.

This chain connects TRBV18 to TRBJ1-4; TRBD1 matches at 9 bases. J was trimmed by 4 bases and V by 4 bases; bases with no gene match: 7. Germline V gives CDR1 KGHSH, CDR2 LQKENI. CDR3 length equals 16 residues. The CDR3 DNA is TGTGCCAGCTCACTCGACTCGACAGGGGGTAATGAAAAACTGTTTTTT. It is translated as CASSLDSTGGNEKLFF.

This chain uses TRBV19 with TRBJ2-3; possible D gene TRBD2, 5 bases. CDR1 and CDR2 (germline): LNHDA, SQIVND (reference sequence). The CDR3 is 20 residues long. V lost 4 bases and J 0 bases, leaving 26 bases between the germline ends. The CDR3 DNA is TGTGCCAGTAGTACGGGTGAGGGTGGGGTAAGGGTAAGTAGCACAGATACGCAGTATTTT. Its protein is CASSTGEGGVRVSSTDTQYF.

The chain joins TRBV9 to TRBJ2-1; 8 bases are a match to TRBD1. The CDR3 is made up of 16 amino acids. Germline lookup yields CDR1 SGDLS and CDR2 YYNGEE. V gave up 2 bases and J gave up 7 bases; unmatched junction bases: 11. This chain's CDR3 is CASSVGTGWDENEQFF. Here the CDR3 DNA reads TGTGCCAGCAGCGTGGGGACAGGTTGGGACGAAAATGAGCAGTTCTTC.

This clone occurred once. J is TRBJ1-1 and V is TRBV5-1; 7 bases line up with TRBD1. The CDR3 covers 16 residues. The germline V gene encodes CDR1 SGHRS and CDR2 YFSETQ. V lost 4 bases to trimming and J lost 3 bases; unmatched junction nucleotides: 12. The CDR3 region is CASSPYRGLGDTEAFF. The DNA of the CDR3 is TGCGCCAGCAGCCCATACAGGGGCCTAGGAGACACTGAAGCTTTCTTT. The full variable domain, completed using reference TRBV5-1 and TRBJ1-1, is KAGVTQTPRYLIKTRGQQVTLSCSPISGHRSVSWYQQTPGQGLQFLFEYFSETQRNKGNFPGRFSGRQFSNSRSEMNVSTLELGDSALYLCASSPYRGLGDTEAFFGQGTRLTVV.

The CDR3 nucleotides are TGTGCCAGCAGCTTAGATTACAGGGAGGGTGGCACAGATACGCAGTATTTT. Translation: CASSLDYREGGTDTQYF. V and J are TRBV11-3 and TRBJ2-3; TRBD2 might be the D (7 bases). Germline-derived CDR1 and CDR2 are SGHNT and YENEEA. The CDR3 loop spans 17 amino acids. The ends were cut back, 0 bases at V and 1 base at J, with 14 bases in the middle.

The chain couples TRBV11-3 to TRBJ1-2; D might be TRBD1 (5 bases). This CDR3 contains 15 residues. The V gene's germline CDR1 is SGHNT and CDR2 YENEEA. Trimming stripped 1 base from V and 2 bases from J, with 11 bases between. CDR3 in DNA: TGTGCCAGCAGCTTAGGGGGCACAGCCAACTATGGCTACACCTTC. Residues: CASSLGGTANYGYTF.

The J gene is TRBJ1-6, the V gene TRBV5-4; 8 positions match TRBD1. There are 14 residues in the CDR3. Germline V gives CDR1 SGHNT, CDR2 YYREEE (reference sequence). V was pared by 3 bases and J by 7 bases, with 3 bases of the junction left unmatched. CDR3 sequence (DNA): TGTGCCAGCAGCTGGGACAGGTTCAATTCACCCCTCCACTTT. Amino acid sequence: CASSWDRFNSPLHF.

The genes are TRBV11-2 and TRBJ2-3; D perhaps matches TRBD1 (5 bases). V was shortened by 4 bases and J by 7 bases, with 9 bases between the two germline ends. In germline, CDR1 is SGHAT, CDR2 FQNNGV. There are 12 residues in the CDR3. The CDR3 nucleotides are TGTGCCAGCAGCTCCAGGGATCATACGCAGTATTTT. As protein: CASSSRDHTQYF.

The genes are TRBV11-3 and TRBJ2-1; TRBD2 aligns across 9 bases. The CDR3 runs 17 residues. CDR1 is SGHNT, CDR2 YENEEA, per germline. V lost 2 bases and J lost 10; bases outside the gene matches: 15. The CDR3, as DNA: TGTGCCAGCAGCTTAAGACAGGGACTAGCAGGTGGGGACGAGCAGTTCTTC. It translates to CASSLRQGLAGGDEQFF.

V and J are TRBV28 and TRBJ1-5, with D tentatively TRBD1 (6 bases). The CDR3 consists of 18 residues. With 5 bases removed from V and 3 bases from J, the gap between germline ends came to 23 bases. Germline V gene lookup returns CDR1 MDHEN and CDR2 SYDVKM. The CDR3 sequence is CASSLGQLYTGANQPQHF. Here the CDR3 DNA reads TGTGCCAGCAGTCTAGGACAGTTATATACCGGAGCCAATCAGCCCCAGCATTTT. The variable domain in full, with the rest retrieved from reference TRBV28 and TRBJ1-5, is DVKVTQSSRYLVKRTGEKVFLECVQDMDHENMFWYRQDPGLGLRLIYFSYDVKMKEKGDIPEGYSVSREKKERFSLILESASTNQTSMYLCASSLGQLYTGANQPQHFGDGTRLSIL.

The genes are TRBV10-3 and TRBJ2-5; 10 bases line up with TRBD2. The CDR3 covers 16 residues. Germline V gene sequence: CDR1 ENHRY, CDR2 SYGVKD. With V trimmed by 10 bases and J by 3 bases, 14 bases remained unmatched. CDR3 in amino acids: CATPGGSGGHKETQYF. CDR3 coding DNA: TGTGCCACCCCCGGGGGTAGCGGGGGGCATAAAGAGACCCAGTACTTC.

The DNA of the CDR3 is TGTGCCAGCAGTTTAAATCTAGCGGGGGTCAACACCGGGGAGCTGTTTTTT. Translation gives CASSLNLAGVNTGELFF. The chain carries TRBV28 and TRBJ2-2, with 10 bases that match TRBD2. The germline gives CDR1 MDHEN, CDR2 SYDVKM. V shed 2 bases, J shed 2 bases, and the junction held 5 bases outside the gene matches. CDR3 length: 17 amino acids.

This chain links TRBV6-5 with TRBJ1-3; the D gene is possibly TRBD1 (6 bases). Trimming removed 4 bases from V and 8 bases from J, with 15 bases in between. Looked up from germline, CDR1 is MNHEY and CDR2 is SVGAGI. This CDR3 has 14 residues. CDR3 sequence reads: CASSSRDTRDTIYF. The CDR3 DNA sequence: TGTGCCAGCAGTTCCCGGGACACCCGGGACACCATATATTTT.

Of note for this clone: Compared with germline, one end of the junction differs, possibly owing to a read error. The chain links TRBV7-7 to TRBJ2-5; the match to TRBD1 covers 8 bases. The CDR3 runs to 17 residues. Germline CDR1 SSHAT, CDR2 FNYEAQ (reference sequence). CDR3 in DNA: TGTGCTAGCAGCTTAGCGTTGGGACAGGTCGAAGGGGAGACCCAGTACTTC. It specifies CASSLALGQVEGETQYF.

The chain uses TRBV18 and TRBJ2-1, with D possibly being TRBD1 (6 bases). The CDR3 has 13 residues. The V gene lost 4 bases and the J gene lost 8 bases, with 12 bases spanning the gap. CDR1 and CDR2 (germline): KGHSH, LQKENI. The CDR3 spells CASSRTGGDEQFF. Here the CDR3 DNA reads TGTGCCAGCTCACGGACTGGGGGCGATGAGCAGTTCTTC.

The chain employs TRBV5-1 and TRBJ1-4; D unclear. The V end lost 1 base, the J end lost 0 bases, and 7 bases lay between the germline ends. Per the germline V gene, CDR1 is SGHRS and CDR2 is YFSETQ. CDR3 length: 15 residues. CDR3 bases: TGCGCCAGCAGCTTGACGGCGGCAACTAATGAAAAACTGTTTTTT. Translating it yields CASSLTAATNEKLFF.

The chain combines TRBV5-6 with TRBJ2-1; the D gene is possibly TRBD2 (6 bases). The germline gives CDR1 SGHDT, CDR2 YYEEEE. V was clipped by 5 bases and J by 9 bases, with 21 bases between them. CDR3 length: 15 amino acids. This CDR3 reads CASRRVLTLEGEQFF. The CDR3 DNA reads TGTGCCAGCAGGCGGGTCCTAACCTTGGAGGGTGAGCAGTTCTTC.

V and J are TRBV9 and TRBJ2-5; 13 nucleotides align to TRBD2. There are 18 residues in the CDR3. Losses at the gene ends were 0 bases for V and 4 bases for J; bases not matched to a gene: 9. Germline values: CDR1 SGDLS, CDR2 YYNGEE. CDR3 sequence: CASSVELAGGQAPETQYF. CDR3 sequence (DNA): TGTGCCAGCAGCGTAGAACTAGCGGGGGGGCAGGCTCCAGAGACCCAGTACTTC.

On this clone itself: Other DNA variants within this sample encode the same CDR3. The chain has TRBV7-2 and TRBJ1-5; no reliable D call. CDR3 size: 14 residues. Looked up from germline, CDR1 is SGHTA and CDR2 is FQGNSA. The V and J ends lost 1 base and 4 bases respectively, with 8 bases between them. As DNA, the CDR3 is TGTGCCAGCAGCTTAGACAGCTCAAATCAGCCCCAGCATTTT. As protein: CASSLDSSNQPQHF.

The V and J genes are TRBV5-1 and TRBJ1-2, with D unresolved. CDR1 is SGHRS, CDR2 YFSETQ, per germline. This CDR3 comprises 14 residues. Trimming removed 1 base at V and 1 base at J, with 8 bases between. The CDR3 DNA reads TGCGCCAGCAGCTTGAGTACAGATAACTATGGCTACACCTTC. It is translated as CASSLSTDNYGYTF.

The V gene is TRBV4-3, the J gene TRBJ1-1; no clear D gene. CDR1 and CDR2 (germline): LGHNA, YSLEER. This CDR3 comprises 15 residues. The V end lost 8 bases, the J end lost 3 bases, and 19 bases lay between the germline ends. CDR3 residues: CASGPLGVGDTEAFF. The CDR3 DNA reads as TGCGCCAGCGGGCCCTTGGGCGTCGGGGACACTGAAGCTTTCTTT.

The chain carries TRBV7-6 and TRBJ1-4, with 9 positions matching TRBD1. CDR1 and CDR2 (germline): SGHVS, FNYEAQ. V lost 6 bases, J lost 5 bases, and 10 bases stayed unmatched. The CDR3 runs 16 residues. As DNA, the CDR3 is TGTGCCAGCAGTCTAGGGTGGGGACAGGGCAATGAAAAACTGTTTTTT. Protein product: CASSLGWGQGNEKLFF.

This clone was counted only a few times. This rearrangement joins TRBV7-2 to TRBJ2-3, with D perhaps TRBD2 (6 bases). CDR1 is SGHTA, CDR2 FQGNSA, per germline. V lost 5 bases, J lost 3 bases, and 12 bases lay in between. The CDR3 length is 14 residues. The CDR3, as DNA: TGTGCCAGCAGCCGGGCAGGAGGGACAGATACGCAGTATTTT. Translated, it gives CASSRAGGTDTQYF.

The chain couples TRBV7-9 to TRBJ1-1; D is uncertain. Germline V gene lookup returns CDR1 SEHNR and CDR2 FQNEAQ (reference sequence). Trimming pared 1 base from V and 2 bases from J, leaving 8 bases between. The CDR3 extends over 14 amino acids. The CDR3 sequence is CASSLGTANTEAFF. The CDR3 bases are TGTGCCAGCAGCTTAGGGACTGCTAACACTGAAGCTTTCTTT.

CDR3 amino acids: CASSLGWTELVSLYEQYF. The DNA for the CDR3 is TGTGCCAGCAGCTTGGGGTGGACAGAGCTAGTATCACTCTACGAGCAGTACTTC. The rearrangement links TRBV11-2 to TRBJ2-7; TRBD1 is a possible D gene (6 bases). Germline V gene data show CDR1 as SGHAT and CDR2 as FQNNGV. Trimming left V 3 bases short and J 3 bases short, with 24 bases between. This CDR3 spans 18 amino acids.

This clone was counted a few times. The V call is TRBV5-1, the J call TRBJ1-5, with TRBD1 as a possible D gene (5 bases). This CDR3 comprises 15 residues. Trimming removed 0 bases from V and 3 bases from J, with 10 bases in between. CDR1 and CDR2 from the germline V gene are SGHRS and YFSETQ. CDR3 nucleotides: TGCGCCAGCAGCTTGGCAGGGTCGATCAATCAGCCCCAGCATTTT. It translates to CASSLAGSINQPQHF.

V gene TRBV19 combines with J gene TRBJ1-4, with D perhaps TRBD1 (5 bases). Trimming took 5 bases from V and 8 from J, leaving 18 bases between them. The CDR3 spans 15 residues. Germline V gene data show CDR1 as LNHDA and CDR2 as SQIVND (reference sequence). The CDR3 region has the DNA TGTGCCAGTAGTGTGGGGGGACCTGGGTTCGAAAAACTGTTTTTT. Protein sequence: CASSVGGPGFEKLFF. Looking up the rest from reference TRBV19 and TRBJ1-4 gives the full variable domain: DGGITQSPKYLFRKEGQNVTLSCEQNLNHDAMYWYRQDPGQGLRLIYYSQIVNDFQKGDIAEGYSVSREKKESFPLTVTSAQKNPTAFYLCASSVGGPGFEKLFFGSGTQLSVL.

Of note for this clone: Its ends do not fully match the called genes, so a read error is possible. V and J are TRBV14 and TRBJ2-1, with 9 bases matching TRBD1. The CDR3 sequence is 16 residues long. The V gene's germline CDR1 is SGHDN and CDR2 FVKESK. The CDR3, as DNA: TGTGCCAGCAGCAAAGACGCCGGGACAGGGCGGAATGAGCAGTTCTTC. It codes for CASSKDAGTGRNEQFF.

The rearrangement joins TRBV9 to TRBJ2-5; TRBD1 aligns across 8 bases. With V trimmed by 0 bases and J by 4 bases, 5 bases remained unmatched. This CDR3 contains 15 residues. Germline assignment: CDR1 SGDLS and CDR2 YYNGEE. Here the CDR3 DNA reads TGTGCCAGCAGCGTAGAGGACAGGGTGGCAGAGACCCAGTACTTC. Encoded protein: CASSVEDRVAETQYF.